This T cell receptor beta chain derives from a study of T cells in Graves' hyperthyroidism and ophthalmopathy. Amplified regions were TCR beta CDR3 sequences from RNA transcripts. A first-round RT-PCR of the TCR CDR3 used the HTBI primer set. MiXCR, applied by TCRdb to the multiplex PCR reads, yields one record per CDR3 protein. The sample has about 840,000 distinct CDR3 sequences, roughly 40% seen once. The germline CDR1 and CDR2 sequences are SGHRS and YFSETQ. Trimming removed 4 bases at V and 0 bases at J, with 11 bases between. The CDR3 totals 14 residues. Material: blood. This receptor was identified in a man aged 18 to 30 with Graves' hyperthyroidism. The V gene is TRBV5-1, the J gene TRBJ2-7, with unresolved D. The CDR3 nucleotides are TGCGCCAGCAGCGAGGAATCGTACTCCTACGAGCAGTACTTC. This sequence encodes CASSEESYSYEQYF.